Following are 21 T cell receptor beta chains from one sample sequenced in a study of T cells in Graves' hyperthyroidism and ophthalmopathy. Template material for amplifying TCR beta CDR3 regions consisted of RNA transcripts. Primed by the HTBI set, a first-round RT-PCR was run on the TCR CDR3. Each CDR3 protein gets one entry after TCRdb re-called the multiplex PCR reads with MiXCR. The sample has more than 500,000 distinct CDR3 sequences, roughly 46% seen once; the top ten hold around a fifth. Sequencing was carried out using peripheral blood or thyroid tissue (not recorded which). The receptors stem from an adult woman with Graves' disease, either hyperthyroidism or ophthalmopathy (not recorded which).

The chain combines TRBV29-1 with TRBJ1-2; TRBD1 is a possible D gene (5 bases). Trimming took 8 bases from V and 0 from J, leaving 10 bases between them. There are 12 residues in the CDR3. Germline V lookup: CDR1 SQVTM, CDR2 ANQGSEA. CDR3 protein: CSSGRPNYGYTF. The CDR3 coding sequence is TGCAGCTCGGGACGGCCTAACTATGGCTACACCTTC.

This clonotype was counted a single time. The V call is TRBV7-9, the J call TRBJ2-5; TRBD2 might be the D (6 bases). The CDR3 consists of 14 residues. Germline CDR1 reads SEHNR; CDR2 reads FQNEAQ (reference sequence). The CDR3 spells CAGAGGMYQETQYF. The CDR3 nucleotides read TGTGCGGGAGCCGGCGGGATGTACCAAGAGACCCAGTACTTC.

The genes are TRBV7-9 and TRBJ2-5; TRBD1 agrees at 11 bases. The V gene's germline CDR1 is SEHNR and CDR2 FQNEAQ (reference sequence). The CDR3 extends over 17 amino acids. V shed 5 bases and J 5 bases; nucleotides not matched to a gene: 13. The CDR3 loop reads CASSPGGQGVSLETQYF. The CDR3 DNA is TGTGCCAGCAGCCCCGGGGGACAGGGGGTCTCTTTGGAGACCCAGTACTTC.

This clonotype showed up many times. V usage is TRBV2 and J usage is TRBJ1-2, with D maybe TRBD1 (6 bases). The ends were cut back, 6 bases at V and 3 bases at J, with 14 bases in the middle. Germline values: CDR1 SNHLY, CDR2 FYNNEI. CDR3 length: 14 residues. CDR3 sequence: CASSYQTGYYGYTF. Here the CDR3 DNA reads TGTGCCAGCAGCTACCAGACAGGTTACTATGGCTACACCTTC.

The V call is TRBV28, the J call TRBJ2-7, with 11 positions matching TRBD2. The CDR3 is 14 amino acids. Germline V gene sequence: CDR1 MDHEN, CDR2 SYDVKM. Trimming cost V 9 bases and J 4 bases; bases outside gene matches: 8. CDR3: CASCRLAGSYEQYF. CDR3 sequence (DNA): TGTGCCAGTTGTCGACTAGCGGGATCTTACGAGCAGTACTTC. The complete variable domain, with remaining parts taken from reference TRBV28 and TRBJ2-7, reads DVKVTQSSRYLVKRTGEKVFLECVQDMDHENMFWYRQDPGLGLRLIYFSYDVKMKEKGDIPEGYSVSREKKERFSLILESASTNQTSMYLCASCRLAGSYEQYFGPGTRLTVT.

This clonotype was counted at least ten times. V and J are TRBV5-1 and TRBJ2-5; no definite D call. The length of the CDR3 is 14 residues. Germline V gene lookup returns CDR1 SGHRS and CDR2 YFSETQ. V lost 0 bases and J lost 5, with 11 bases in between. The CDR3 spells CASSLEANAETQYF. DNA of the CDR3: TGCGCCAGCAGCTTGGAGGCTAACGCGGAGACCCAGTACTTC.

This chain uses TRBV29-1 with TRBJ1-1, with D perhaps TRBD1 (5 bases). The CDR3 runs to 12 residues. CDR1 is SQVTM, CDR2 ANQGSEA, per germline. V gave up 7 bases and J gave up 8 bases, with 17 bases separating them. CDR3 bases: TGCAGCGGCCAAAAGACAGTGAGGGAAGCTTTCTTT. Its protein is CSGQKTVREAFF.

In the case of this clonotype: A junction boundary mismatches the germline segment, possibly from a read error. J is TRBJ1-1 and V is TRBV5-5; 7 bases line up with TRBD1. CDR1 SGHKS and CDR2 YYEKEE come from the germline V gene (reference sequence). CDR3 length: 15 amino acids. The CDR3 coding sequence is TGTGCCGGCAGCAGAACGGGACAGCAGAACACTGAAGCTTTCTTT. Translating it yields CAGSRTGQQNTEAFF.

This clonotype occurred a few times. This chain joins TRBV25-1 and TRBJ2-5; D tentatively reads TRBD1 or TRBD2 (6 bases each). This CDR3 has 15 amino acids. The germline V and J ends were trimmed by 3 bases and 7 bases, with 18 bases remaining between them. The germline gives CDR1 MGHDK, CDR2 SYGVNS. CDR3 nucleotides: TGTGCCAGCAGTGACCCGTGGGGGGCGAAGGGGACCCAGTACTTC. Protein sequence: CASSDPWGAKGTQYF.

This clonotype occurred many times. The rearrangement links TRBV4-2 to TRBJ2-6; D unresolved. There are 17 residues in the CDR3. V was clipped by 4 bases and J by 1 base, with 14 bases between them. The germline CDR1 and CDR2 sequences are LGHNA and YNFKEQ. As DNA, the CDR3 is TGTGCCAGCAGCCCTACCTCACCCGGTTCTGGGGCCAACGTCCTGACTTTC. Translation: CASSPTSPGSGANVLTF.

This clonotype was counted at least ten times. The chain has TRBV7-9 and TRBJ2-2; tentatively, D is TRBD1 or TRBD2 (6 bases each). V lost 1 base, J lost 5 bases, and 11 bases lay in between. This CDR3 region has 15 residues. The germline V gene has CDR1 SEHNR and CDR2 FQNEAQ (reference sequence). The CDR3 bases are TGTGCCAGCAGCTTAGGCACAGGGAGGACCGGGGAGCTGTTTTTT. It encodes CASSLGTGRTGELFF.

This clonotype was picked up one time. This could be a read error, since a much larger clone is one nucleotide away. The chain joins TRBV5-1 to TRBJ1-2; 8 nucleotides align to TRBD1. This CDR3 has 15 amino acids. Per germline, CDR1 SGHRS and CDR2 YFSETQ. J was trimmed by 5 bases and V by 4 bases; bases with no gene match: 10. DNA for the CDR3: TGCGCCAGCAGCAGGTACGGGACAGGACTATATGGCTACACCTTC. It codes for CASSRYGTGLYGYTF.

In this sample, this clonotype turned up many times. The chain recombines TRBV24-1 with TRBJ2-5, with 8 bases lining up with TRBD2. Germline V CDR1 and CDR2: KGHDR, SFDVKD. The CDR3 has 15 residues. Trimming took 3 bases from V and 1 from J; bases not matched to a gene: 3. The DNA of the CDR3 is TGTGCCACCAGTGATAACGGGAGGGTCCAAGAGACCCAGTACTTC. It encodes CATSDNGRVQETQYF.

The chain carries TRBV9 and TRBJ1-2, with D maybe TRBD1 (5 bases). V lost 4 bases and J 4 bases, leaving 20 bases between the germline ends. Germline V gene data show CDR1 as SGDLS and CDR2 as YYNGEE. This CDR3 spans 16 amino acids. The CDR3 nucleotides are TGTGCCAGCAGCTTAGTTGTCGGGGGTCCTGTCTATGGCTACACCTTC. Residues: CASSLVVGGPVYGYTF.

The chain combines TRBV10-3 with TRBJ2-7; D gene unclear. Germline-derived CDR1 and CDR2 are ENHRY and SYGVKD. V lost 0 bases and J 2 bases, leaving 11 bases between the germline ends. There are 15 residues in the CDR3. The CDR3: CAISESLGNTYEQYF. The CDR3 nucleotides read TGTGCCATCAGTGAGTCTCTGGGGAACACCTACGAGCAGTACTTC.

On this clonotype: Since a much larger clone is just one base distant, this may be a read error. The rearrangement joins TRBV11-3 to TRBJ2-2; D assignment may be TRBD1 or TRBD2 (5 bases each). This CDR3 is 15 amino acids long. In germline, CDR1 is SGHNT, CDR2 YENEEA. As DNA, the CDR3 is TGTGTCAGCAGCCCGGGACCGACGAACACCGGGGAGCTGTTTTTT. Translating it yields CVSSPGPTNTGELFF.

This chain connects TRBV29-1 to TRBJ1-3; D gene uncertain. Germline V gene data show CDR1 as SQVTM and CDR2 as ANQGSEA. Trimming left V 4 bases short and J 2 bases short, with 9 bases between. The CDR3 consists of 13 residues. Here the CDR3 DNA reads TGCAGCGTTGGGTGGTTAGCTGGAAACACCATATATTTT. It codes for CSVGWLAGNTIYF.

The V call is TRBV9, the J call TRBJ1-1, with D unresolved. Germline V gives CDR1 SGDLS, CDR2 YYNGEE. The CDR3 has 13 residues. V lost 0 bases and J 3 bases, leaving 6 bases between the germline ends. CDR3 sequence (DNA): TGTGCCAGCAGCGTAGAAATGGACACTGAAGCTTTCTTT. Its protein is CASSVEMDTEAFF. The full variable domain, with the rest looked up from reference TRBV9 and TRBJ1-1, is DSGVTQTPKHLITATGQRVTLRCSPRSGDLSVYWYQQSLDQGLQFLIQYYNGEERAKGNILERFSAQQFPDLHSELNLSSLELGDSALYFCASSVEMDTEAFFGQGTRLTVV.

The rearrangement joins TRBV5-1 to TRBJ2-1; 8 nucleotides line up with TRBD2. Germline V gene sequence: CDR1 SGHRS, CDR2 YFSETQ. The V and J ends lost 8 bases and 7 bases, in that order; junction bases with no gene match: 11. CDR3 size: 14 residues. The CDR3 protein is CASQRTSTLNEQFF. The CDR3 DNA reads TGCGCCAGTCAGCGGACTAGCACGTTAAATGAGCAGTTCTTC.

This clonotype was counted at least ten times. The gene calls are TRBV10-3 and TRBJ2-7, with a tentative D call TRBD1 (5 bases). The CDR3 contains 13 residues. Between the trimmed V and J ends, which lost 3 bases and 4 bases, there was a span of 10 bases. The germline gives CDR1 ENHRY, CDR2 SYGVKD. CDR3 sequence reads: CAISDGRAYEQYF. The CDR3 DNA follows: TGTGCCATCAGTGACGGCAGGGCATACGAGCAGTACTTC.

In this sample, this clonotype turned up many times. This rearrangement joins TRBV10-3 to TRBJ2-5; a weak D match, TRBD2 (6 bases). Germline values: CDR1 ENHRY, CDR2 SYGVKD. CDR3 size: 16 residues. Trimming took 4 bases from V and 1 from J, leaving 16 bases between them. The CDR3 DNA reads TGTGCCATCAGTGGAGACCTAGCGACTCTCCAAGAGACCCAGTACTTC. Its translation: CAISGDLATLQETQYF.